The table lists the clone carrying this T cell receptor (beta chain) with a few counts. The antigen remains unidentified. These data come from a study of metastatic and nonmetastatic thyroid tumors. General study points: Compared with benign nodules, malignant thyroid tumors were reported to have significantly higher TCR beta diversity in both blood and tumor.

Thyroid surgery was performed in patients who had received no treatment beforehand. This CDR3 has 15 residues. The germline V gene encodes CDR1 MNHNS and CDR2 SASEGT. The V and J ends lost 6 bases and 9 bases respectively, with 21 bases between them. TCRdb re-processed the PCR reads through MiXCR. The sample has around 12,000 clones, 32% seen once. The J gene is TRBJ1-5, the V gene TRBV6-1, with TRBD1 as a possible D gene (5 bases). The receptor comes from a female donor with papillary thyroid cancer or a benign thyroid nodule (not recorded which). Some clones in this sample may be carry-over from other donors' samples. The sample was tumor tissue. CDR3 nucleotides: TGTGCCAGCAGGCCGGGGGAGGGGTGCCCTTGGCCCCAGCATTTT. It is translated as CASRPGEGCPWPQHF.